This T cell receptor (beta chain) was profiled in a study of PD-1 blockade in classical Hodgkin lymphoma. Findings and limits, study-wide: Newly diagnosed patients were said to have less baseline TCR diversity than healthy donors did. A significant rise in TCR diversity was seen by C4D1 for CD4+ cells but not for CD8+ cells.

Germline V gene sequence: CDR1 SEHNR, CDR2 FQNEAQ (reference sequence). The V and J ends lost 0 bases and 0 bases respectively, with 6 bases between them. This CDR3 is built from 15 residues. Each patient relapsed following autologous stem cell transplantation, and prior brentuximab vedotin exposure differed. Assay: immunoSEQ multiplex PCR; the TCRdb copy retains only in-frame clones and omits some. The table shows 39,000 or so clones, with about 86% occurring only once. To note about this clone: What it binds is unknown.

The specimen comprised peripheral blood mononuclear cells (PBMCs), sampled before the second cycle of nivolumab. The source of this sequence is a human donor with classical Hodgkin lymphoma. This rearrangement joins TRBV7-9 to TRBJ2-1; a possible D gene is TRBD1 (6 bases). CDR3 in DNA: TGTGCCAGCAGCTTAGCCAGGGGCTCCTACAATGAGCAGTTCTTC. It translates to CASSLARGSYNEQFF.